The T cell receptor (beta chain) under discussion was sequenced for a study of identical twins. Unique molecular identifiers were present on cDNA, and template switching added a universal primer site. Via MiXCR, TCRdb re-called the 5' RACE reads, giving one row per CDR3 protein. The sample holds fewer than 550,000 distinct CDR3 sequences, 14% seen once. This CDR3 spans 14 amino acids. With 5 bases removed from V and 3 bases from J, the gap between germline ends came to 10 bases. The V gene's germline CDR1 is SGHDN and CDR2 FVKESK. This clonotype was detected a few times. These data were likewise used in another study, on yellow fever vaccine responses in identical twins.

The sample taken for sequencing was CD4+ T cells sorted from blood. The clonotype comes from a woman aged 18-29 years in good health. The chain joins TRBV14 to TRBJ2-2, with D perhaps matching TRBD1 (5 bases). The CDR3 loop is CASSTQVYTGELFF. CDR3 in DNA: TGTGCCAGCAGCACACAGGTGTACACCGGGGAGCTGTTTTTT.